Shown below are 6 T cell receptor beta chains from a single sample sequenced in a study of cytotoxic CD8 clonotypes in ibrutinib-treated CLL. Some clones are missing from TCRdb's copy, which holds only in-frame ones; the method was immunoSEQ multiplex PCR. This table holds about 130,000 clones, 84% found once. Material: PBMCs, obtained after 24 months of ibrutinib treatment. The origin of the receptors is a human donor with chronic lymphocytic leukemia.

CDR3 in DNA: TGTGCCAGTAGTCCCGTAGGCAGGACTAACTATGGCTACACCTTC. The encoded protein is CASSPVGRTNYGYTF. The chain couples TRBV19 to TRBJ1-2; the D is unclear. The CDR3 runs to 15 residues. Trimming cost V 5 bases and J 0 bases, with 13 bases left between them. Germline V gene sequence: CDR1 LNHDA, CDR2 SQIVND (reference sequence). Full variable domain (rest looked up from reference TRBV19 and TRBJ1-2): DGGITQSPKYLFRKEGQNVTLSCEQNLNHDAMYWYRQDPGQGLRLIYYSQIVNDFQKGDIAEGYSVSREKKESFPLTVTSAQKNPTAFYLCASSPVGRTNYGYTFGSGTRLTVV.

V usage is TRBV11-3 and J usage is TRBJ2-6; 11 bases line up with TRBD1. This CDR3 is 18 amino acids long. V trimming: 2 bases; J trimming: 0 bases; junction bases outside the gene matches: 3. Germline loops: CDR1 SGHNT, CDR2 YENEEA. The CDR3, as DNA: TGTGCCAGCAGCTTAACCGGGACAGGGGGCTCTGGGGCCAACGTCCTGACTTTC. Translating it yields CASSLTGTGGSGANVLTF.

The rearrangement links TRBV2 to TRBJ2-7; no reliable D call. The V gene lost 1 base and the J gene lost 5 bases, with 9 bases spanning the gap. CDR1 SNHLY and CDR2 FYNNEI come from the germline V gene. The CDR3 runs to 13 residues. The CDR3 coding sequence is TGTGCCAGCAGTGAAGAGGGTAGTGACGAGCAGTACTTC. It is translated as CASSEEGSDEQYF.

V usage is TRBV5-6 and J usage is TRBJ2-1; 11 bases are a match to TRBD2. V lost 0 bases and J lost 7; bases outside the gene matches: 6. The CDR3 covers 16 residues. CDR1 and CDR2 from the germline V gene are SGHDT and YYEEEE. The CDR3 bases are TGTGCCAGCAGCTTGGGTTCGGCTAGCGGGGGGAATGAGCAGTTCTTC. This codes for CASSLGSASGGNEQFF.

This clone was found a few times. The V call is TRBV6-4, the J call TRBJ2-3; D unclear. This CDR3 spans 14 amino acids. The V gene's germline CDR1 is MRHNA and CDR2 SNTAGT. V lost 2 bases, J lost 1 base, and 7 bases lay in between. CDR3 residues: CASSDAVGTDTQYF. DNA of the CDR3: TGTGCCAGCAGTGACGCGGTTGGCACAGATACGCAGTATTTT.

This chain links TRBV27 with TRBJ2-3, with no clear D. The CDR3 is 14 residues long. CDR1 is MNHEY, CDR2 SMNVEV, per germline (reference sequence). V was clipped by 4 bases and J by 4 bases, with 12 bases between them. The CDR3, as DNA: TGTGCCAGCAGTTCCGAGTTATTGGCAGATACGCAGTATTTT. Translating it yields CASSSELLADTQYF.